This TCR beta chain stems from a study of cytomegalovirus exposure and HLA in healthy donors. Study observations and caveats: For most TCR sequences rarity was the rule, although some public TCRs occurred in many donors.

Researchers ran the PCR with 60 Vbeta and 13 Jbeta primers. Profiled with immunoSEQ multiplex PCR; TCRdb holds only in-frame clones, not every one. Of under 200,000 clones in the sample, roughly 88% are singletons; the top ten hold almost 9.5%. Trimming pared 4 bases from V and 2 bases from J, leaving 11 bases between. CDR3 length equals 14 residues. In germline, CDR1 is SNHLY, CDR2 FYNNEI. About this clone: Antigen unknown.

This sequence was found in a young man in good health and CMV-seropositive. The chain combines TRBV2 with TRBJ1-1; unclear D gene. Sequenced sample: PBMCs. For the CDR3, the DNA is TGTGCCAGCAGTGCCCCTTTAATCAACACTGAAGCTTTCTTT. Its protein is CASSAPLINTEAFF.